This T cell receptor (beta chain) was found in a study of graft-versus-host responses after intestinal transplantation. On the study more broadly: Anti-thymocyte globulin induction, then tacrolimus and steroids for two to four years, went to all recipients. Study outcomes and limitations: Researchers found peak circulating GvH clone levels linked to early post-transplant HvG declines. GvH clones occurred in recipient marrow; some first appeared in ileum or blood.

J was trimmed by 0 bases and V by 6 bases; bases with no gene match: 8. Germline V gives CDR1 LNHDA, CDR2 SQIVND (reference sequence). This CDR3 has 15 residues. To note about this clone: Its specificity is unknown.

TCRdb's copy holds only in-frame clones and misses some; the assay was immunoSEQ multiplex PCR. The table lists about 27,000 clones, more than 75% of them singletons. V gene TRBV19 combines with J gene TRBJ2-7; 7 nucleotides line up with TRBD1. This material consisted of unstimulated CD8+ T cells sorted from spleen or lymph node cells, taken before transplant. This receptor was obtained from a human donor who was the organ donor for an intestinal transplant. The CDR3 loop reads CASSLGTANSYEQYF. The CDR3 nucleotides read TGTGCCAGTAGCCTGGGGACAGCCAACTCCTACGAGCAGTACTTC.